These 31 T cell receptor beta chains were sequenced from one sample in a study of a mutant IDH1 vaccine in newly diagnosed glioma. TCRdb's table, derived via immunoSEQ multiplex PCR, lists solely in-frame clones and lacks some. The sample carries about 36,000 clones, over 70% recorded once. Described time point: week 11, during vaccination. In the vaccine, a single dose held 300 ug of the mutant IDH1 20-mer peptide, along with topical imiquimod. Their specific antigens are unknown. The sequencing used peripheral blood mononuclear cells (PBMCs), collected from a glioma patient whose treatment included an IDH1 peptide vaccine. These receptors all come from a woman aged 25-40 years with glioma. Some clones in this sample may be carry-over from other donors' samples.

The gene calls are TRBV7-9 and TRBJ1-4; 8 bases are a match to TRBD1. The length of the CDR3 is 17 residues. CDR1 is SEHNR, CDR2 FQNEAQ, per germline (reference sequence). J gave up 0 bases and V 6 bases, and 9 bases lay outside the gene matches. This CDR3 is CASSWTGIGATNEKLFF. The CDR3 nucleotides read TGTGCCAGCAGTTGGACAGGGATTGGGGCAACTAATGAAAAACTGTTTTTT.

The chain couples TRBV6-6 to TRBJ1-5; no reliable D call. V was clipped by 6 bases and J by 8 bases, with 14 bases between them. CDR1 MNHNY and CDR2 SVGAGI come from the germline V gene (reference sequence). The CDR3 is made up of 13 amino acids. In DNA, the CDR3 is TGTGCCAGCAGGGACCCATTATGGGAGCCCCAGCATTTT. Translation: CASRDPLWEPQHF.

The chain uses TRBV7-9 and TRBJ1-1; D remains unclear. Germline V gene sequence: CDR1 SEHNR, CDR2 FQNEAQ (reference sequence). This CDR3 is built from 14 residues. V was trimmed by 1 base and J by 0 bases, leaving 6 bases between them. This chain's CDR3 is CASSLGRMNTEAFF. The CDR3, as DNA: TGTGCCAGCAGCTTAGGACGGATGAACACTGAAGCTTTCTTT.

The chain combines TRBV7-8 with TRBJ1-4, with unresolved D. The CDR3 runs to 14 residues. Trimming shortened V by 1 base and J by 6 bases, and 9 bases separated the two germline ends. Looked up from germline, CDR1 is SGHVS and CDR2 is FQNEAQ. The CDR3 loop is CASSLDNWHEKLFF. The CDR3 nucleotides read TGTGCCAGCAGCTTAGATAACTGGCATGAAAAACTGTTTTTT.

The chain recombines TRBV6-1 with TRBJ1-4; tentative D call: TRBD1 (6 bases). Trimming stripped 2 bases from V and 4 bases from J, with 20 bases between. The CDR3 runs to 18 residues. From germline, CDR1 is MNHNS and CDR2 SASEGT. The CDR3 nucleotides are TGTGCCAGCAGTGAAAGTCCGATGTGGACAGCTAATAATGAAAAACTGTTTTTT. This translates into CASSESPMWTANNEKLFF.

The chain employs TRBV5-1 and TRBJ2-7; D not certain. The length of the CDR3 is 13 residues. The germline V gene encodes CDR1 SGHRS and CDR2 YFSETQ. V shed 0 bases and J shed 4 bases, with 8 bases lying between them. The CDR3 bases are TGCGCCAGCAGCTTGGCCTCCGGGTACGAGCAGTACTTC. Encoded protein: CASSLASGYEQYF.

The chain combines TRBV2 with TRBJ1-4; 7 bases line up with TRBD1. J lost 7 bases, V lost 7 bases, and 3 bases had no gene match. CDR1 is SNHLY and CDR2 is FYNNEI in the germline V gene. The CDR3 runs 12 residues. The CDR3 loop is CASIGDSEKLFF. The CDR3 DNA sequence: TGTGCCAGCATAGGGGACAGTGAAAAACTGTTTTTT.

The chain has TRBV7-2 and TRBJ2-5; possibly TRBD2 for D (6 bases). Germline V lookup: CDR1 SGHTA, CDR2 FQGNSA. Trimming shortened V by 1 base and J by 7 bases, and 13 bases separated the two germline ends. The CDR3 is made up of 14 amino acids. CDR3 nucleotides: TGTGCCAGCAGCTTAGTTCCGGGAGAAGGGACCCAGTACTTC. Translating gives CASSLVPGEGTQYF.

The genes are TRBV28 and TRBJ1-1; D not certain. With 7 bases removed from V and 3 bases from J, the gap between germline ends came to 9 bases. This CDR3 is built from 12 residues. Per the germline V gene, CDR1 is MDHEN and CDR2 is SYDVKM. This CDR3 reads CASTTGYTEAFF. The CDR3 region has the DNA TGTGCCAGCACAACGGGATACACTGAAGCTTTCTTT. Full variable domain (outside the CDR3, taken from reference TRBV28 and TRBJ1-1): DVKVTQSSRYLVKRTGEKVFLECVQDMDHENMFWYRQDPGLGLRLIYFSYDVKMKEKGDIPEGYSVSREKKERFSLILESASTNQTSMYLCASTTGYTEAFFGQGTRLTVV.

This chain connects TRBV6-6 to TRBJ2-7; tentative D call: TRBD2 (5 bases). Germline CDR1 reads MNHNY; CDR2 reads SVGAGI (reference sequence). V was trimmed by 2 bases and J by 12 bases, leaving 14 bases between them. The CDR3 runs 12 residues. The chain's CDR3 is CASSYSEGLGYF. CDR3 nucleotides: TGTGCCAGCAGTTACAGTGAGGGCCTCGGGTACTTC.

This chain uses TRBV27 with TRBJ1-2; 7 bases map to TRBD1. CDR1 and CDR2 from the germline V gene are MNHEY and SMNVEV (reference sequence). This CDR3 is built from 15 residues. V lost 5 bases and J lost 4; bases outside the gene matches: 10. The CDR3 nucleotides are TGTGCCAGCAGTGTCTCACAGGGGCGTTTCTATGGCTACACCTTC. Protein product: CASSVSQGRFYGYTF.

This clone has just one count. The chain's CDR3 is CASSSQVSSSYNEQFF. CDR3 in DNA: TGCGCCAGCAGCTCACAGGTTTCAAGCTCCTACAATGAGCAGTTCTTC. The rearrangement links TRBV5-1 to TRBJ2-1, with D possibly TRBD1 on 5 matching bases. This CDR3 has 16 amino acids. CDR1 is SGHRS and CDR2 is YFSETQ in the germline V gene. V gave up 3 bases and J gave up 0 bases, with 13 bases separating them.

This chain links TRBV18 with TRBJ2-7, with 12 nucleotides matching TRBD2. The germline V gene encodes CDR1 KGHSH and CDR2 LQKENI. The trim removed 6 bases at V and 4 bases at J, leaving 4 bases unmatched. The CDR3 covers 14 residues. CDR3 protein: CASSRTSGNYEQYF. DNA of the CDR3: TGTGCCAGCTCCCGGACTAGCGGGAATTACGAGCAGTACTTC.

V gene TRBV11-1 combines with J gene TRBJ1-1; 7 bases align to TRBD1. The CDR3 extends over 14 amino acids. CDR1 is SGHAT, CDR2 FQDESV, per germline (reference sequence). J was trimmed by 9 bases and V by 7 bases; bases with no gene match: 14. The CDR3 region is CASTKSQGSLKAFF. DNA for the CDR3: TGTGCCAGCACCAAATCACAGGGGTCTCTGAAAGCTTTCTTT. The whole variable domain, filled in from reference TRBV11-1 and TRBJ1-1, reads EAEVAQSPRYKITEKSQAVAFWCDPISGHATLYWYRQILGQGPELLVQFQDESVVDDSQLPKDRFSAERLKGVDSTLKIQPAELGDSAMYLCASTKSQGSLKAFFGQGTRLTVV.

The chain recombines TRBV7-9 with TRBJ1-1; possibly TRBD1 for D (5 bases). The CDR3 loop spans 15 amino acids. V gave up 7 bases and J gave up 3 bases, with 18 bases separating them. Germline CDR1 is SEHNR and CDR2 is FQNEAQ (reference sequence). The chain's CDR3 is CASTWGEHLDTEAFF. In DNA, the CDR3 is TGTGCCAGCACCTGGGGGGAACATCTGGACACTGAAGCTTTCTTT.

The gene calls are TRBV10-2 and TRBJ2-7, with 11 bases aligning to TRBD2. J lost 3 bases, V lost 6 bases, and 4 bases had no gene match. Germline-derived CDR1 and CDR2 are WSHSY and SAAADI. The CDR3 length is 14 residues. The CDR3 nucleotides read TGCGCCAGCAGGGGACTAGCGGTCGACTACGAGCAGTACTTC. Protein sequence: CASRGLAVDYEQYF.

The J gene is TRBJ1-1, the V gene TRBV6-4; tentatively, D is TRBD1 (6 bases). The V end was cut by 6 bases, the J end by 2 bases, with 10 bases between. The V gene's germline CDR1 is MRHNA and CDR2 SNTAGT. CDR3 length: 13 amino acids. The CDR3 region has the DNA TGTGCCAGCAGGAGGGGGGTTAACACTGAAGCTTTCTTT. It codes for CASRRGVNTEAFF.

This chain connects TRBV19 to TRBJ1-1; D remains ambiguous. This CDR3 region has 13 residues. Trimming removed 2 bases from V and 4 bases from J, with 8 bases in between. CDR1 LNHDA and CDR2 SQIVND come from the germline V gene (reference sequence). DNA of the CDR3: TGTGCCAGTAGTATACCTTGGGGCACTGAAGCTTTCTTT. Translated: CASSIPWGTEAFF.

The chain recombines TRBV29-1 with TRBJ2-5; tentatively, D is TRBD2 (6 bases). Looked up from germline, CDR1 is SQVTM and CDR2 is ANQGSEA. The length of the CDR3 is 13 residues. Trimming pared 5 bases from V and 3 bases from J, leaving 13 bases between. The CDR3 loop is CSVTPGDKETQYF. The CDR3 DNA reads as TGCAGCGTTACACCGGGAGATAAAGAGACCCAGTACTTC.

This clone was picked up a small number of times. The chain combines TRBV19 with TRBJ1-2, with a possible D match to TRBD1 (5 bases). Germline V CDR1 and CDR2: LNHDA, SQIVND (reference sequence). The CDR3 contains 13 residues. V was cut by 6 bases and J by 6 bases, with 14 bases left in between. CDR3 coding DNA: TGTGCCAGTAGCCAGGGTCCGCACAATGGCTACACCTTC. It specifies CASSQGPHNGYTF.

J is TRBJ2-7 and V is TRBV7-2; the D is unclear. Trimming removed 2 bases at V and 2 bases at J, with 4 bases between. In germline, CDR1 is SGHTA, CDR2 FQGNSA. CDR3 length: 12 amino acids. As DNA, the CDR3 is TGTGCCAGCAGCTTATCACCCTACGAGCAGTACTTC. Amino acid sequence: CASSLSPYEQYF.

This rearrangement joins TRBV18 to TRBJ2-7; 8 bases are a match to TRBD1. Germline CDR1 is KGHSH and CDR2 is LQKENI. This CDR3 contains 14 residues. Losses at the gene ends were 8 bases for V and 1 base for J; bases not matched to a gene: 7. The CDR3 nucleotides are TGTGCCAGCCGACAGGGGAGTAAGTCCTACGAGCAGTACTTC. Translated, it gives CASRQGSKSYEQYF.

The gene calls are TRBV6-5 and TRBJ1-5, with TRBD1 matching 8 bases. With V trimmed by 5 bases and J by 3 bases, 6 bases remained unmatched. Germline V gives CDR1 MNHEY, CDR2 SVGAGI. CDR3 size: 15 residues. The CDR3: CASSGDRRSNQPQHF. In nucleotides, the CDR3 is TGTGCCAGCAGTGGGGACAGGAGGTCCAATCAGCCCCAGCATTTT.

This chain connects TRBV10-3 to TRBJ2-1; D may be TRBD1 (6 bases). The CDR3 loop spans 14 amino acids. V dropped 10 bases and J dropped 4 bases, with 17 bases sitting between them. Per germline, CDR1 ENHRY and CDR2 SYGVKD. This CDR3 is CATDTRGFYNEQFF. The CDR3 DNA sequence: TGTGCCACCGATACCAGGGGTTTTTACAATGAGCAGTTCTTC.

The chain employs TRBV2 and TRBJ2-2; perhaps TRBD2 as D (5 bases). Trimming removed 9 bases at V and 0 bases at J, with 17 bases between. The CDR3 is 16 residues long. Germline V gives CDR1 SNHLY, CDR2 FYNNEI. In DNA, the CDR3 is TGTGCCAGTAGCCGAGAGGGTTTAGCGAACACCGGGGAGCTGTTTTTT. Residues: CASSREGLANTGELFF.

The chain joins TRBV25-1 to TRBJ2-2; 7 bases line up with TRBD1. Looked up from germline, CDR1 is MGHDK and CDR2 is SYGVNS. The V and J ends lost 8 bases and 6 bases, in that order; junction bases with no gene match: 15. CDR3 length equals 16 residues. CDR3 amino acids: CASLPVQGVGPGELFF. CDR3 sequence (DNA): TGTGCCAGCCTACCCGTTCAGGGGGTCGGACCCGGGGAGCTGTTTTTT.

V is TRBV7-6 and J is TRBJ2-1, with D tentatively TRBD2 (7 bases). Trimming stripped 1 base from V and 8 bases from J, with 9 bases between. The CDR3 consists of 13 residues. Germline V CDR1 and CDR2: SGHVS, FNYEAQ. The DNA for the CDR3 is TGTGCCAGCAGCTTAGAGGGGGGGGATGAGCAGTTCTTC. Protein product: CASSLEGGDEQFF.

The chain is built from TRBV2 and TRBJ2-2, with TRBD2 matching over 13 bases. V trimming: 1 base; J trimming: 6 bases; junction bases outside the gene matches: 8. The CDR3 sequence is 18 residues long. CDR1 and CDR2 (germline): SNHLY, FYNNEI. The DNA for the CDR3 is TGTGCCAGCAGTGAAGAAGGACTAGCGGGAGAACTCGCCGGGGAGCTGTTTTTT. It yields the protein CASSEEGLAGELAGELFF.

In its sample, this clone was seen a few times. The chain couples TRBV30 to TRBJ1-2; D not resolved. The CDR3 has 12 amino acids. In germline, CDR1 is GTSNPN, CDR2 SVGIG (reference sequence). The ends were cut back, 3 bases at V and 2 bases at J, with 7 bases in the middle. The CDR3 region is CAWSLDNYGYTF. CDR3 in DNA: TGTGCCTGGAGCCTTGACAACTATGGCTACACCTTC.

The chain is built from TRBV7-9 and TRBJ2-1; 12 nucleotides agree with TRBD2. Germline assignment: CDR1 SEHNR and CDR2 FQNEAQ (reference sequence). Trimming at V came to 5 bases and at J to 5 bases, leaving 4 bases not matched to a gene. The CDR3 spans 15 residues. Here the CDR3 reads CASSPRLAGDNEQFF. CDR3 coding DNA: TGTGCCAGCAGCCCCCGACTAGCGGGAGACAATGAGCAGTTCTTC.

The V gene is TRBV5-1, the J gene TRBJ2-1, with 12 positions matching TRBD2. Germline trimming cut 2 bases from V and 4 bases from J; bases unmatched to any gene: 1. The germline CDR1 and CDR2 sequences are SGHRS and YFSETQ. The CDR3 length is 15 residues. CDR3 DNA: TGCGCCAGCAGCTTAGGACTAGCGGGATACAATGAGCAGTTCTTC. Its protein is CASSLGLAGYNEQFF.